A single T cell receptor beta chain is shown here with its context. Indicated treatment: preoperative locoregional IRX-2 cytokine immunotherapy. Repertoires were generated with immunoSEQ multiplex PCR, while TCRdb's copy carries only in-frame clones and drops some. Altogether roughly 43,000 clones are present, about 95% being singletons, with the ten largest covering about 1.6%. The CDR3 contains 13 residues. From germline, CDR1 is SGHNT and CDR2 YENEEA. V lost 0 bases and J lost 7, with 4 bases in between. This record comes from a study of preoperative IRX-2 immunotherapy in early breast cancer. The chain joins TRBV11-3 to TRBJ1-6, with no clear D. The material was tumor tissue, obtained after IRX-2 immunotherapy. This receptor was obtained from a human donor with breast cancer. CDR3 bases: TGTGCCAGCAGCTTAGATCCGAATTCACCCCTCCACTTT. Residues: CASSLDPNSPLHF.